Sequencing of this T cell receptor beta chain was carried out in a study of T-cell memory formation after mild COVID-19. Study information: Among the donors, TCR clusters were largely specific to each donor. Study observations and caveats: Chiefly within CM and EM were the contracting CD4+ clones; CD8+ ones were within EMRA.

Worth noting for this clonotype: The antigen is undetermined.

Trimming cost V 5 bases and J 0 bases, with 10 bases left between them. CDR3 length equals 14 residues. Using its own MiXCR run on the 5' RACE reads, TCRdb lists one record per CDR3 protein. The table records about 430,000 distinct CDR3 sequences, approximately 24% of them present only once. Sequenced sample: PBMCs or a T cell subset sorted from them (not recorded which). The chain has TRBV12-3 or TRBV12-4 and TRBJ1-1; unclear D gene. This clonotype was sampled from an adult woman who had mild COVID-19 (a few samples of this study predate the infection). Cell type and time point are not known. The CDR3 loop reads CASSRTVMNTEAFF. The DNA of the CDR3 is TGTGCCAGCAGTCGTACAGTCATGAACACTGAAGCTTTCTTT.